This entry lists 2 T cell receptor beta chains sequenced from one sample in a study of Ad26.COV2.S vaccination and SARS-CoV-2 variants. The treatment is: over 15 received Ad26.COV2.S at low or high dose, single or two shots; five or six received placebo; per-sample allocation not given. The study sampled participants on day 63 after the first vaccine or placebo injection. TCRdb keeps only in-frame clones here, not all; method: immunoSEQ multiplex PCR. The sample has some 250,000 clones; roughly 90% are singletons. Sequences were derived from peripheral blood, sampled in a trial of Ad26.COV2.S vaccine versus placebo. The receptor set was obtained from a person aged 18-60 years who received the Ad26.COV2.S COVID-19 vaccine or a placebo.

The chain employs TRBV5-8 and TRBJ2-5, with 9 nucleotides matching TRBD2. The CDR3 is 17 amino acids. Germline V gives CDR1 SGHTS, CDR2 YDEGEE. The V gene end was trimmed by 3 bases and the J gene end by 3 bases; junction bases not matched to a gene: 12. CDR3 loop: CASSSGRTSVFEETQYF. CDR3 bases: TGTGCCAGCAGCTCGGGCCGGACTAGCGTCTTCGAAGAGACCCAGTACTTC.

This clone was recorded a few times. The rearrangement joins TRBV2 to TRBJ1-2; the match to TRBD1 covers 7 bases. Germline V lookup: CDR1 SNHLY, CDR2 FYNNEI. CDR3 length: 14 residues. The ends lost 5 bases at V and 9 bases at J; junction bases unmatched: 12. The CDR3 bases are TGTGCCAGCAGTTTCCAGAGGGGACAGCAGAGCTACACCTTC. This encodes CASSFQRGQQSYTF.